These T cell receptor beta chains were read from a single sample in a study of blood T cell repertoires in COVID-19. Profiled with immunoSEQ multiplex PCR; TCRdb holds only in-frame clones, not every one. The repertoire holds 50,000 to 65,000 clones, with 85% as singletons. The sample taken for sequencing was peripheral blood. The receptors were sampled from a man in his sixties or seventies with acute or convalescent COVID-19. Both conserved end residues are part of each CDR3. The D gene is left open where the match is weak. Size is stated for part of the rows, as once, few or many counts, or as a class when the clone is expanded.

d_call clone_size j_call v_call cdr3_aa cdr3_nt
NA once TRBJ2-1 TRBV7-7 CASSLGSSSYNEQFF TGTGCTAGCAGCTTAGGGTCTAGCTCCTACAATGAGCAGTTCTTC
NA NA TRBJ2-7 TRBV11-2 CASSPESYEQYF TGTGCCAGCAGCCCCGAGTCCTACGAGCAGTACTTC
TRBD1 NA TRBJ2-5 TRBV5-1 CASSLVSLVQQPGQVQETQYF TGCGCCAGCAGCTTGGTTTCTTTGGTTCAACAACCGGGACAGGTACAAGAGACCCAGTACTTC
NA NA TRBJ1-1 TRBV5-1 CASSLGREDTEAFF TGCGCCAGCAGCTTGGGCAGGGAGGACACTGAAGCTTTCTTT
NA once TRBJ1-6 TRBV11-2 CASSLGGDSSYNSPLHF TGTGCCAGCAGCTTAGGGGGGGACTCCTCCTATAATTCACCCCTCCACTTT
NA NA TRBJ1-4 TRBV6-5 CASREPTTNEKLFF TGTGCCAGTCGGGAGCCAACAACTAATGAAAAACTGTTTTTT
TRBD2 NA TRBJ2-1 TRBV7-7 CASSPLLAGGDNEQFF TGTGCTAGCAGCCCCTTACTAGCGGGGGGTGACAATGAGCAGTTCTTC
NA NA TRBJ2-1 TRBV9 CASSVEVGGYNEQFF TGTGCCAGCAGCGTAGAGGTGGGGGGCTACAATGAGCAGTTCTTC
TRBD2 NA TRBJ2-3 TRBV9 CASSVGASGGLDTQYF TGTGCCAGCAGCGTAGGGGCTAGCGGGGGCCTAGATACGCAGTATTTT
TRBD1 NA TRBJ2-7 TRBV6-5 CASSSHPPGQGGEQYF TGTGCCAGCAGTTCCCACCCGCCGGGACAGGGGGGCGAGCAGTACTTC
NA NA TRBJ1-2 TRBV29-1 CSVEPGYYGYTF TGCAGCGTTGAACCAGGGTACTATGGCTACACCTTC
NA NA TRBJ2-7 TRBV18 CASSRNREYGEQYF TGTGCCAGCTCACGAAACAGGGAGTACGGCGAGCAGTACTTC
NA few TRBJ1-1 TRBV10-2 CASSEWADTEAFF TGCGCCAGCAGTGAGTGGGCCGACACTGAAGCTTTCTTT
NA NA TRBJ2-2 TRBV2 CASLSGSTGELFF TGTGCCAGCCTCTCCGGGAGCACCGGGGAGCTGTTTTTT
NA NA TRBJ2-7 TRBV21-1 CASSKVFPTGGSYEQYF TGTGCCAGCAGCAAGGTCTTTCCGACAGGGGGGTCCTACGAGCAGTACTTC
NA NA TRBJ2-5 TRBV18 CASSGEETQYF TGTGCCAGCTCAGGGGAGGAGACCCAGTACTTC
NA NA TRBJ2-5 TRBV5-1 CASSSGDAQETQYF TGCGCCAGCAGCTCGGGGGACGCCCAAGAGACCCAGTACTTC
NA once TRBJ2-3 TRBV7-7 CASSLRGDVTDTQYF TGTGCTAGCAGCTTACGCGGGGACGTAACAGATACGCAGTATTTT
NA NA TRBJ1-5 TRBV23-1 CASSQRNRVNQPQHF TGCGCCAGCAGTCAAAGGAACAGGGTCAATCAGCCCCAGCATTTT
TRBD1 NA TRBJ1-1 TRBV28 CASSFLQGTGLTEAFF TGTGCCAGCAGTTTTCTCCAAGGGACAGGGTTAACTGAAGCTTTCTTT
TRBD2 NA TRBJ2-1 TRBV5-1 CASSLSPPGRGLGNEQFF TGCGCCAGCAGCTTGTCCCCTCCCGGGAGGGGCCTAGGCAATGAGCAGTTCTTC
TRBD1 NA TRBJ1-1 TRBV6-5 CASRPHGTVTEAFF TGTGCCAGTCGCCCCCACGGGACAGTTACTGAAGCTTTCTTT
TRBD2 NA TRBJ2-1 TRBV5-1 CASTGGAPSSYNEQFF TGCGCCAGCACGGGGGGGGCCCCGAGCTCCTACAATGAGCAGTTCTTC
NA few TRBJ1-2 TRBV5-1 CASSRYQANYGYTF TGCGCCAGCAGCCGTTACCAGGCGAACTATGGCTACACCTTC
NA NA TRBJ2-7 TRBV11-2 CASSLPLGRGASYEQYF TGTGCCAGCAGCTTACCTCTAGGCAGGGGTGCCTCCTACGAGCAGTACTTC
NA once TRBJ2-5 TRBV11-3 CASSLVGGQTETQYF TGTGCCAGCAGCTTGGTCGGGGGGCAAACAGAGACCCAGTACTTC
NA NA TRBJ2-3 TRBV2 CASSAGPGQGPDTQYF TGTGCCAGCAGTGCAGGCCCGGGACAAGGCCCAGATACGCAGTATTTT
NA few TRBJ2-2 TRBV12-5 CASSNDVVGELFF TGTGCTAGCAGTAACGATGTCGTCGGGGAGCTGTTTTTT
NA NA TRBJ2-7 TRBV5-1 CASSLVRQSYEQYF TGCGCCAGCAGCTTGGTGAGGCAGTCCTACGAGCAGTACTTC
TRBD1 NA TRBJ1-5 TRBV7-2 CASSSGQGANQPQHF TGTGCCAGCAGCTCCGGACAGGGGGCAAATCAGCCCCAGCATTTT
NA few TRBJ1-5 TRBV6-5 CASRPRENQPQHF TGTGCCAGCAGGCCCCGGGAGAATCAGCCCCAGCATTTT
NA NA TRBJ1-1 TRBV5-1 CASSLAPRGTEAFF TGCGCCAGCAGCTTGGCCCCTCGAGGGACTGAAGCTTTCTTT
NA NA TRBJ2-7 TRBV7-9 CASSLVLGSEQYF TGTGCCAGCAGCTTAGTGTTAGGGAGCGAGCAGTACTTC